The clone carrying this T cell receptor beta chain was counted ten times or more. Its specificity is not known. These data come from a study of T-cell reconstitution after alpha-beta-depleted transplantation in children. CDR3 length: 15 amino acids. V shed 2 bases, J shed 2 bases, and the junction held 4 bases outside the gene matches. Germline V CDR1 and CDR2: MGHRA, YSYEKL. Unique molecular identifiers were incorporated when the TCRbeta library was constructed. TCRdb independently ran MiXCR on the PCR reads; one entry per CDR3 protein. The sample carries 600,000 to 800,000 distinct CDR3 sequences, approximately 14% recorded once. Whole-study findings and limits: The high TCRbeta diversity at day 60 in some patients came from surviving recipient T cells and thymic progenitors. Newly produced T cells mostly accounted for T-cell counts and diversity one year post-transplant.

The V call is TRBV4-1, the J call TRBJ2-7; 9 bases fit TRBD2. This TCR was recovered from a girl aged 2 to 10 with congenital amegakaryocytic thrombocytopenia, due to receive a stem cell transplant. The sequenced sample was PBMCs, obtained before TCRalphabeta/CD19-depleted stem cell transplant. The CDR3 DNA reads TGCGCCAGCAGCCAAAGTAGCGGGAGTCCCTACGAGCAGTACTTC. Its protein product is CASSQSSGSPYEQYF.